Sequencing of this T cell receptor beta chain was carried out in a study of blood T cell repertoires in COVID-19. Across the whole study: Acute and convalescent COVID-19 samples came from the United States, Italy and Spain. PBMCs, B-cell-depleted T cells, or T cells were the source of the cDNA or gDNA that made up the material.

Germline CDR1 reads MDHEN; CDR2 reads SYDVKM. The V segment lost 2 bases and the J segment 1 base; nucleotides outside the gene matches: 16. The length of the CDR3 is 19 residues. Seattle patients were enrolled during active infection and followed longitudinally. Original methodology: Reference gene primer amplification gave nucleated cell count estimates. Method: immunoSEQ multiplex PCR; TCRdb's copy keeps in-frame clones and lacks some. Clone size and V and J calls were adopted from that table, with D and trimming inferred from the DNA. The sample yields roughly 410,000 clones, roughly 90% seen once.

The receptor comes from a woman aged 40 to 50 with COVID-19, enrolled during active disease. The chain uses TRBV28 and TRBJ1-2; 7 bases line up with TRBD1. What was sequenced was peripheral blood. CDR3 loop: CASSLLIGRDRLNNYGYTF. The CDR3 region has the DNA TGTGCCAGCAGTTTACTAATTGGACGGGACAGACTTAATAACTATGGCTACACCTTC.